A selection of T cell receptor beta chains follows, all from one sample in a study. TCRdb ran MiXCR on the 5' RACE reads and lists one entry per CDR3 protein. The table shows 52,000 or so distinct CDR3 sequences, with less than 25% occurring only once. Sequencing was done on a sample of tumor-infiltrating Tregs sorted from the breast tumor. The receptors were gathered from a female donor with breast cancer. Both conserved end residues are part of each CDR3. D genes are given only for firm matches. Clone size is shown for a subset of rows, as once, few, many or a class of expanded clone.

d_gene,v_gene,abundance,j_gene,CDR3nt,CDR3aa
-,TRBV11-3,many,TRBJ2-5,TGTGCCAGCAGCTTAGGTAGCTCGATCCCCGCTCAAGAGACCCAGTACTTC,CASSLGSSIPAQETQYF
TRBD1,TRBV20-1,few,TRBJ1-5,TGCAGTGCTAAACAGGGGATCGATCAGCCCCAGCATTTT,CSAKQGIDQPQHF
-,TRBV20-1,few,TRBJ2-5,TGCAGTGCTAGAGATCAACCACCTTCCCAGTACTTC,CSARDQPPSQYF
-,TRBV20-1,-,TRBJ1-2,TGCAGTGCTAGAGATGTCTTAGCCCGGACTGATAACTATGGCTACACCTTC,CSARDVLARTDNYGYTF
-,TRBV28,few,TRBJ2-4,TGTGCCAGCAGTGTGAGAGGTTTTGCCAAAAACATTCAGTACTTC,CASSVRGFAKNIQYF
-,TRBV18,few,TRBJ1-2,TGTGCCAGCTCCCAGTACGAGGGGAGAGCGAGCGGCTACACCTTC,CASSQYEGRASGYTF
TRBD1,TRBV7-3,-,TRBJ2-2,TGTGCCAGCAGCTTAACTGGGACAGGAGCCCCGGTCACCGGGGAGCTGTTTTTT,CASSLTGTGAPVTGELFF
TRBD2,TRBV2,medium-sized,TRBJ2-5,TGTGCCAGCAGGGTTAGCGGGAGCCTTCGTGGGACCCAGTACTTC,CASRVSGSLRGTQYF
-,TRBV7-3,few,TRBJ2-5,TGTGCCAGCAGCTTAGCGGCAGAACAAGAGACCCAGTACTTC,CASSLAAEQETQYF
TRBD1,TRBV12-3/TRBV12-4,few,TRBJ2-7,TGTGCCAGCAGTCCCGGGACAGGGCCATACGAGCAGTACTTC,CASSPGTGPYEQYF
-,TRBV12-3/TRBV12-4,few,TRBJ2-1,TGTGCCAGCAGTCAACTAGACCGGTTGGACAATGAGCAGTTCTTC,CASSQLDRLDNEQFF
TRBD2,TRBV5-1,medium-sized,TRBJ2-5,TGCGCCAGCAGCGATGGGTCCGGGACTAGCGTGACCCAGTACTTC,CASSDGSGTSVTQYF
-,TRBV7-9,few,TRBJ2-5,TGTGCCAGCAGCCCCACGGTCCGTCTAAGACAAGAGACCCAGTACTTC,CASSPTVRLRQETQYF
-,TRBV19,-,TRBJ1-2,TGTGCCAGTAGTGCCCGGGGCCTTAACTATGGCTACACCTTC,CASSARGLNYGYTF
-,TRBV5-1,many,TRBJ1-2,TGCGCCAGCAGCACCGACCCGAACTATGGCTACACCTTC,CASSTDPNYGYTF
-,TRBV28,-,TRBJ1-6,TGTGCCAGCAGTTTCCGACAGATGAATTCACCCCCCCACTTT,CASSFRQMNSPPHF
-,TRBV5-1,many,TRBJ2-3,TGCGCCAGCAGCGCCGGTCGGCCTAGCACAGATACGCAGTATTTT,CASSAGRPSTDTQYF
TRBD1,TRBV20-1,many,TRBJ2-7,TGCAGTGCTAGAGATCAGGGACAGGGGCGTGGAGAGCAGTACTTC,CSARDQGQGRGEQYF
-,TRBV5-1,-,TRBJ1-1,TGCGCCAGCAGCTTGGGGGGGAACACTGAAGCTTTCTTT,CASSLGGNTEAFF
-,TRBV7-3,-,TRBJ2-3,TGTGCCAGCAGCACACATAGCGGAACGGATACGCAGTATTTT,CASSTHSGTDTQYF
TRBD2,TRBV20-1,few,TRBJ2-7,TGCAGTGTTAGGGCGAGGACTAGCGACGAGCAGTACTTC,CSVRARTSDEQYF
-,TRBV6-5,many,TRBJ2-7,TGTGCCTCCCAGAGGGATCGTGGTATGGGCGAGCAGTACTTC,CASQRDRGMGEQYF
-,TRBV7-9,few,TRBJ2-4,TGTGCCAGCAGCTTAGGACAGGGACTAGCCAAAAACATTCAGTACTTC,CASSLGQGLAKNIQYF
TRBD1,TRBV28,-,TRBJ2-7,TGTGCCGGCAGGGACAGGGGGCGGGGAGAGCAGTACTTC,CAGRDRGRGEQYF
-,TRBV6-5,-,TRBJ1-6,TGTGCCAGCAGTTATTTGGGTTCACCCCTCCACTTT,CASSYLGSPLHF
-,TRBV29-1,-,TRBJ2-1,TGCAGCGTTGACGGGGTGGGGCTTAATGGTGGTGGTGAGCAGTTCTTC,CSVDGVGLNGGGEQFF
TRBD1,TRBV20-1,many,TRBJ2-2,TGCAGTGCTAGGACAGGGGGTGACGGGGAGCTGTTTTTT,CSARTGGDGELFF
-,TRBV5-1,-,TRBJ2-3,TGCGCCAGCAGCTCGGGATTTCCCGAAGATACGCAGTATTTT,CASSSGFPEDTQYF
-,TRBV9,-,TRBJ2-3,TGTGCCAGCAGCGTGGGGGTCCCAGATACGCAGTATTTT,CASSVGVPDTQYF